This T cell receptor beta chain was recorded in a study of T-cell memory formation after mild COVID-19. On the study more broadly: TCR clusters showed largely donor specificity.

cDNA libraries for TCR alpha and TCR beta, carrying sample barcodes and UMIs, came from 5'RACE with constant-segment primers. TCRdb independently ran MiXCR on the 5' RACE reads; one entry per CDR3 protein. The sample has 150,000 to 200,000 distinct CDR3 sequences, 25% to 40% seen once. Germline lookup yields CDR1 DFQATT and CDR2 SNEGSKA (reference sequence). Trimming removed 2 bases at V and 4 bases at J, with 9 bases between. The CDR3 totals 13 residues. Study-wide results and limits: For contracting clones, CD4+ ones sat mainly in CM and EM, CD8+ in EMRA. Memory cells collected pre-infection included some clones that later responded, suggesting cross-reactive memory joined.

Points on this clonotype: The antigen is unknown.

Sequencing was done on a sample of PBMCs or a T cell subset sorted from them (not recorded which). The gene calls are TRBV20-1 and TRBJ1-5; D call uncertain. The sequence derives from an adult woman who had mild COVID-19 (a few samples of this study predate the infection). Cell type and time point are not known. The CDR3, as DNA: TGCAGTGCTAGACGGGAGGCTAATCAGCCCCAGCATTTT. This gives the protein CSARREANQPQHF.